This TCR beta chain was retrieved from a study of blood T cell repertoires in COVID-19 (dated by TCRdb to 2020 to 2022). Study-level background: Samples from collaborators originated in the United States, Italy and Spain and spanned both the acute and convalescent phases of COVID-19. The material from the prospective study consisted of cDNA or gDNA derived from T cells, B-cell-depleted T cells, or PBMCs. Subjects who had been exposed to COVID-19, were actively infected with it, or had recovered from it provided the deeply sampled blood TCRbeta repertoires that made up the dataset. The repertoires were made available in a free public database intended to serve as a resource for research on the immune response to SARS-CoV-2. The samples were drawn from the first 160 participants of the ongoing ImmuneRACE study and from over a thousand subjects provided by 6 global collaborators. Nearly every sample came with metadata listing a de-identified subject ID, COVID-19 status, age in years and sex. Where HLA class I and class II types were available, the types were taken from metadata supplied by the sample provider, not from assay-based typing.

On this clone itself: No antigen is known for it. The input lacks base qualities; no much larger clone sits a single base away.

Participants in the prospective study were enrolled through a virtual design, were aged roughly 18 to 90 years, and lived in approximately 25 United States geographic areas. To assign participants to cohorts, the prospective study relied on clinical history that participants themselves reported in a screening survey and a study questionnaire. For ImmuneRACE Cohort 3, a participant was defined as recovered based on two consecutive negative NP/OP PCR tests, clearance by a healthcare professional, or resolution of symptoms. Mobile phlebotomists in the prospective study collected whole blood, serum and a nasopharyngeal or oropharyngeal swab from every participant. Additional blood draws and questionnaires over a roughly two-month period could optionally be provided by prospective study participants. Before DNA extraction, blood samples from the prospective study were shipped at room temperature or frozen.

The paper's findings and limits, for the study overall: The quantity of clinical and demographic metadata differed by source and by participant and was supplied without curation.

TCRbeta CDR3 regions were amplified from genomic DNA by means of the immunoSEQ Assay, a bias-controlled multiplex PCR. The source study handled its data this way. The number of nucleated cells in each sample was estimated from the amplification of reference gene primers within the assay. To quantify the absolute abundance of each unique TCRbeta CDR3 rearrangement, sequence reads were collapsed and filtered. Productive Simpson clonality was computed per sample as the square root of Simpson's diversity index over productive rearrangements. TCRdb limited this immuneACCESS table to in-frame rearrangements with V and J called. A share of clones is missing; checked studies link under half to unresolved V genes, and the rest is unexplained. V and J calls and clone size follow that table, whereas D and trimming were derived from the DNA. The sample includes approximately 200,000 clones, with more than 75% observed a single time. Of the sample, around 9% falls within the top ten clones.

Here V drops 3 bases and J drops 1 base, and the junction holds 2 bases not matched to any gene. The CDR3 runs 16 amino acids, cysteine and phenylalanine included. Here the CDR3 DNA is all that survives: 48 bases in frame from base 1. CDR1 is given as KGHSH and CDR2 as LQKENI, both from the germline V gene. Recombination connected TRBV18 to TRBJ2-2; 10 middle bases align to TRBD1. Material: PBMCs or T cells enriched from blood (not recorded which). This TCR was recovered from a woman aged 25-40 years who had recovered from COVID-19. At the DNA level, the sequence is TGTGCCAGCTCACCCCGGGACAGGGGGAACACCGGGGAGCTGTTTTTT. Translation gives CASSPRDRGNTGELFF.